The rows below give T cell receptor beta chains drawn from one sample of a study of T cell responses to AZD1222 COVID-19 vaccine. Here immunoSEQ multiplex PCR was the method, and the copy in TCRdb shows in-frame clones only, minus some. Here the sample spans 110,000 to 150,000 clones, around 89% being singletons. This material consisted of peripheral blood, taken on day 0 of AZD1222 vaccination. Source of these receptors: an adult in good health. Each CDR3 is given with its conserved first and last residue. Fields, in order: clone size, D gene, J gene, V gene, CDR3 DNA, CDR3 protein. A D gene is named only where the DNA matches it firmly. Clone size is given for some rows only: seen once, a few or many times, or a class if the clone is expanded.

NA	NA	TRBJ2-3	TRBV6-4	TGTGCCAGCAGAGGGGGAGGGGACACAGATACGCAGTATTTT	CASRGGGDTDTQYF
NA	TRBD1	TRBJ2-3	TRBV5-6	TGTGCCAGCAGCTCGGGACAGGGGGCGCGGGATACGCAGTATTTT	CASSSGQGARDTQYF
NA	NA	TRBJ1-6	TRBV21-1	TGTGCCAGCAGCAAAACAAGACCGGGACACGCTAATTCACCCCTCCACTTT	CASSKTRPGHANSPLHF
NA	NA	TRBJ1-4	TRBV19	TGTGCCAGTAGTATTTTACCAAGACCAACTAATGAAAAACTGTTTTTT	CASSILPRPTNEKLFF
NA	NA	TRBJ1-1	TRBV2	TGTGCCAGCAGTGGGGAAATGAACACTGAAGCTTTCTTT	CASSGEMNTEAFF
once	TRBD2	TRBJ2-1	TRBV5-1	TGCGCCAGCAGCTTGGGACTAGCGGGAGCGGGACACAATGAGCAGTTCTTC	CASSLGLAGAGHNEQFF
NA	NA	TRBJ1-2	TRBV5-1	TGCGCCAGCAGCATAGGGACGGATAACTATGGCTACACCTTC	CASSIGTDNYGYTF
NA	NA	TRBJ2-3	TRBV13	TGTGCCAGCCATGAGCGACTCATGAAGGGGGATACGCAGTATTTT	CASHERLMKGDTQYF
once	NA	TRBJ2-5	TRBV19	TGTGCCAGTAGTACACTAGCAGATCAAGAGACCCAGTACTTC	CASSTLADQETQYF
NA	NA	TRBJ2-3	TRBV30	TGTGCCTGGAGTGTAAAGGAGACAGATACGCAGTATTTT	CAWSVKETDTQYF
NA	NA	TRBJ1-3	TRBV6-6	TGTGCCAGCAGTTACTTAAAACAGGGTTCTGGAAACACCATATATTTT	CASSYLKQGSGNTIYF
NA	NA	TRBJ2-7	TRBV28	TGTGCCAGCCGGGACCCCGGCACCTACGAGCAGTACTTC	CASRDPGTYEQYF
NA	TRBD2	TRBJ2-7	TRBV4-1	TGCGCCAGCAGCCTTTTACCGGGACTAGCGGGGGCAATTGGCTCCTACGAGCAGTACTTC	CASSLLPGLAGAIGSYEQYF
NA	NA	TRBJ2-3	TRBV12-3/TRBV12-4	TGTGCCAGCAGACTACAGGGACGAGATACGCAGTATTTT	CASRLQGRDTQYF
NA	NA	TRBJ1-6	TRBV18	TGTGCCAGCTCACCACCCGGGGATAGAGGGTCACCCCTCCACTTT	CASSPPGDRGSPLHF
NA	NA	TRBJ1-4	TRBV5-1	TGCGCCAGCAGCTTGGTCGGGGCGAAAGAAAAACTGTTTTTT	CASSLVGAKEKLFF
NA	TRBD1	TRBJ1-2	TRBV7-8	TGTGCCAGCAGCTCAAACAGGGGAACGGATGGCTACACCTTC	CASSSNRGTDGYTF
NA	NA	TRBJ2-6	TRBV5-1	TGCGCCAGCAGACTGTCTGAGAGCTCTGGGGCCAACGTCCTGACTTTC	CASRLSESSGANVLTF
NA	NA	TRBJ1-2	TRBV3-1/TRBV3-2	TGTGCCAGCAGCCAAGGGGTGGGGCAAGGCTATGGCTACACCTTC	CASSQGVGQGYGYTF
NA	TRBD1	TRBJ1-2	TRBV2	TGTGCCAGAATGGGACAGGGGGCAGACTATGGCTACACCTTC	CARMGQGADYGYTF
NA	NA	TRBJ1-2	TRBV4-1	TGCGCCAGCAGCCAAGATCTGAACAAGCCAAACTATGGCTACACCTTC	CASSQDLNKPNYGYTF
NA	TRBD2	TRBJ2-5	TRBV4-2	TGTGCCAGCAGCCATGTACTAGCGGGAGAAGGGGGAGAGACCCAGTACTTC	CASSHVLAGEGGETQYF
NA	NA	TRBJ1-3	TRBV4-1	TGCGCCAGCAGCCAACCTGCGGGGCCACTAACTGGAAACACCATATATTTT	CASSQPAGPLTGNTIYF
NA	NA	TRBJ1-2	TRBV27	TGTGCCAGCAGTTTATCATTTAGAGGAGGCTTCTATGGCTACACCTTC	CASSLSFRGGFYGYTF
NA	NA	TRBJ2-5	TRBV27	TGTGCCAGCACCCCATGGGGCAGAATACCTTCACAAGAGACCCAGTACTTC	CASTPWGRIPSQETQYF
NA	NA	TRBJ1-2	TRBV3-1/TRBV3-2	TGTGCCAGCAGCCTAAGGGACTATGGCTACACCTTC	CASSLRDYGYTF
NA	NA	TRBJ2-1	TRBV6-2/TRBV6-3	TGTGCCAGCAGTTACCGGGGGGAGCAGTTCTTC	CASSYRGEQFF
NA	NA	TRBJ2-7	TRBV4-2	TGTGCCAGCAGCCAAGAGGGGAGCACCTACGAGCAGTACTTC	CASSQEGSTYEQYF
once	NA	TRBJ1-3	TRBV28	TGTGCCAGCAGCCGGAACACCATATATTTT	CASSRNTIYF
few	TRBD1	TRBJ2-1	TRBV6-2/TRBV6-3	TGTGCCAGCAGTTACTTGGGGAACAGGGGGGTTGGCTACAATGAGCAGTTCTTC	CASSYLGNRGVGYNEQFF
NA	NA	TRBJ1-5	TRBV6-6	TGTGCCAGCAGTTACCTCGCAAGGGCGGATCAGCCCCAGCATTTT	CASSYLARADQPQHF
NA	TRBD1	TRBJ1-5	TRBV2	TGTGCCAGCAGTACAGGGGTTGGACAGCCCCAGCATTTT	CASSTGVGQPQHF
NA	TRBD1	TRBJ1-4	TRBV2	TGTGCCAGCGCCCGGACAGGGAGCTTTGAAAAACTGTTTTTT	CASARTGSFEKLFF
once	NA	TRBJ1-3	TRBV3-1/TRBV3-2	TGTGCCAGCAGCCTGCCGGGCTCTGGAAACACCATATATTTT	CASSLPGSGNTIYF
NA	NA	TRBJ1-3	TRBV7-7	TGTGCTAGCAGCTTACTAGGCGCTGGAAACACCATATATTTT	CASSLLGAGNTIYF
NA	TRBD1	TRBJ1-4	TRBV6-1	TGTGCCAGCAGTGGGGGACAGGGTTTCGGAGGCACTAATGAAAAACTGTTTTTT	CASSGGQGFGGTNEKLFF
NA	NA	TRBJ2-1	TRBV6-5	TGTGCCAGCAGTTCTATAGCGGAAGACAATGAGCAGTTCTTC	CASSSIAEDNEQFF
NA	NA	TRBJ2-5	TRBV18	TGTGCCAGCTCGTCACTCTGGACCCAGTACTTC	CASSSLWTQYF
NA	NA	TRBJ1-2	TRBV7-9	TGTGCCAGCAGCCCACACTCGGGGCTGGGTTTGGATGGCTACACCTTC	CASSPHSGLGLDGYTF
NA	NA	TRBJ1-1	TRBV3-1/TRBV3-2	TGTGCCAGCAGCCAAGGGGATGTGCCTCCGGCTTTCTTT	CASSQGDVPPAFF
NA	NA	TRBJ1-1	TRBV19	TGTGCCAGCGCCCTAGGGAACACTGAAGCTTTCTTT	CASALGNTEAFF
NA	TRBD2	TRBJ2-1	TRBV13	TGTGCCAGCATCCGTTCGGGACTAGCTGCCAATGAGCAGTTCTTC	CASIRSGLAANEQFF
NA	NA	TRBJ2-2	TRBV5-8	TGTGCCAGCCGTCATGACAGGGAGGTCACCGGGGAGCTGTTTTTT	CASRHDREVTGELFF
NA	TRBD2	TRBJ2-2	TRBV6-4	TGTGCCAGCAGTGAGTCTGGCGGGGGGAACACCGGGGAGCTGTTTTTT	CASSESGGGNTGELFF
NA	NA	TRBJ2-7	TRBV6-5	TGTGCCAGCAGAGTGGACCAGAACTACGAGCAGTACTTC	CASRVDQNYEQYF
NA	TRBD2	TRBJ2-3	TRBV6-1	TGTGCCAGCAGTGTATTTCCCAGCGGGGGGAGAACAGATACGCAGTATTTT	CASSVFPSGGRTDTQYF
NA	NA	TRBJ1-5	TRBV19	TGTGCCAGTAGCCGGAGGCAGGGTCTCGGAGGTGGCAATCAGCCCCAGCATTTT	CASSRRQGLGGGNQPQHF
NA	NA	TRBJ1-2	TRBV6-5	TGTGCCAGCAGTTACTCGATGGACTCCCATGGCTACACCTTC	CASSYSMDSHGYTF
NA	NA	TRBJ2-7	TRBV19	TGTGCCAGTAGTATAGGACAGTTCGTCGAGCAGTACTTC	CASSIGQFVEQYF
NA	TRBD2	TRBJ2-7	TRBV19	TGTGCCAGTAGTCCAAGGGAGGGTGCCCCCTCCTACGAGCAGTACTTC	CASSPREGAPSYEQYF
NA	NA	TRBJ2-7	TRBV7-9	TGTGCCAGCAGCTTAGTGTCTAGTACCTACGAGCAGTACTTC	CASSLVSSTYEQYF
NA	NA	TRBJ1-3	TRBV28	TGTGCCAGCAGTTTATGGCGGGAATCTGGAAACACCATATATTTT	CASSLWRESGNTIYF
NA	NA	TRBJ2-3	TRBV28	TGTGCCAGCAGGTCCCCGTTCGGGGGAGGCACAGATACGCAGTATTTT	CASRSPFGGGTDTQYF
NA	NA	TRBJ2-7	TRBV2	TGTGCCAGCAGTGAAGAGGCAGGGAAGTTCCACGAGCAGTACTTC	CASSEEAGKFHEQYF
NA	NA	TRBJ1-1	TRBV12-3/TRBV12-4	TGTGCCAGCAGTTTAGGACGGGGGGTAGAAGCTTTCTTT	CASSLGRGVEAFF